The TCR beta chain under discussion was sequenced for a study of T cell responses to AZD1222 COVID-19 vaccine. Findings of the study overall: Spike-wide coverage was observed for vaccine-associated CD4 TCRs, with dominant responses at 160-218 and 743-854.

The CDR3 spans 13 residues. The V gene lost 5 bases and the J gene lost 10 bases, with 16 bases spanning the gap. Germline lookup yields CDR1 SGHNT and CDR2 YENEEA. Points on this clone: The antigen is undetermined.

TCRdb's table, derived via immunoSEQ multiplex PCR, lists solely in-frame clones and lacks some. Found here are about 110,000 clones, about 90% of them singletons; the top ten hold roughly 8%. This rearrangement joins TRBV11-3 to TRBJ2-3, with D perhaps matching TRBD1 or TRBD2 (7 bases each). The sequencing used peripheral blood, collected 28 days after the second AZD1222 dose. This receptor was obtained from an adult who received the AZD1222 COVID-19 vaccine. DNA for the CDR3: TGTGCCAGCAGCCAATCCAGGGGGGGGGCGCAGTATTTT. It specifies CASSQSRGGAQYF.